This T cell receptor (beta chain) came from a study of response to subunit inactivated influenza vaccine. One entry per CDR3 protein, called by TCRdb with MiXCR from the RT-PCR reads. The sample has under 950,000 distinct CDR3 sequences; about 20% are singletons. This clonotype has only a few counts. This specimen consisted of PBMCs from blood, obtained 5 to 6 days after vaccination. This TCR was recovered from a man aged 50 or older who received an inactivated influenza vaccine.

CDR3 sequence: CAISTGNNYGYTF. In nucleotides, the CDR3 is TGTGCCATCAGTACCGGGAATAACTATGGCTACACCTTC. The genes are TRBV10-3 and TRBJ1-2; no definite D call. V dropped 5 bases and J dropped 1 base, with 8 bases sitting between them. The CDR3 spans 13 residues. The germline V gene encodes CDR1 ENHRY and CDR2 SYGVKD.